This TCR beta chain was found in a study of blood T cells in healthy people across ages. This CDR3 has 14 residues. Germline-derived CDR1 and CDR2 are MDHEN and SYDVKM. With 6 bases clipped from V and 6 bases from J, the junction kept 7 bases outside the gene matches. Sample-barcoded 5' priming and a J-beta primer mix drove a second PCR of roughly 7 to 11 cycles. TCRdb processed the 5' RACE reads anew with MiXCR; each CDR3 protein has one entry. The sample shows 650,000 or so distinct CDR3 sequences, 45% to 60% of them seen only once. This receptor was obtained from a woman at least 80 years old in good health. The specimen sequenced was blood. This chain links TRBV28 with TRBJ2-3; 9 positions match TRBD2. CDR3 region: CASRRSGSIDTQYF. CDR3 coding DNA: TGTGCCAGCAGACGTAGCGGGAGCATCGATACGCAGTATTTT.